These 25 T cell receptor beta chains were sequenced from one sample in a study of brain T cells in children with intractable seizures (dated by TCRdb to about 2021). The library relied on the immunoSEQ multiplex PCR assay. What TCRdb holds here is the immuneACCESS table cut down to in-frame rearrangements. Part of the clones is not present; checked against another copy, under half of the missing clones reflect an unresolved V gene, and the others are unexplained. The sample table contains 110,000 or so clones; only one count was recorded for roughly 94% of them. In total, the top ten clones hold under 4.5% of the sample. In the paper's terms, the time point label means: resected brain tissue, or blood drawn just prior to surgery. The sequenced sample was peripheral blood, obtained at surgery. These receptors originate from a boy younger than two with hemimegalencephaly and intractable seizures.

The chain joins TRBV10-2 to TRBJ2-3, with D possibly matching TRBD1 (6 bases). Trimming stripped 5 bases from V and 2 bases from J, with 17 bases between. There are 16 residues in the CDR3. CDR1 WSHSY and CDR2 SAAADI come from the germline V gene. The CDR3 coding sequence is TGCGCCAGCAGTAGAGACAGGTCCCTCTTCACAGATACGCAGTATTTT. Amino acids: CASSRDRSLFTDTQYF.

The chain is built from TRBV10-3 and TRBJ2-7, with D perhaps being TRBD1 or TRBD2 (5 bases each). Germline V CDR1 and CDR2: ENHRY, SYGVKD. V was pared by 4 bases and J by 3 bases, with 10 bases between. The CDR3 runs 13 residues. CDR3 sequence reads: CAISGMRGYEQYF. In DNA form, the CDR3 reads TGTGCCATCAGTGGGATGAGGGGCTACGAGCAGTACTTC.

The chain links TRBV24-1 to TRBJ1-2; 12 nucleotides align to TRBD1. The CDR3 is 15 residues long. After removal of 4 bases from V and 7 bases from J, the junction contained 6 bases not matched to a gene. Germline V lookup: CDR1 KGHDR, CDR2 SFDVKD. In DNA form, the CDR3 reads TGTGCCACCAGTGACCCGGGACAGGGGGCAATTGGCTACACCTTC. Protein: CATSDPGQGAIGYTF.

In this sample, this clone turned up once. The V gene is TRBV28, the J gene TRBJ2-1; TRBD2 aligns across 10 bases. The CDR3 is made up of 15 amino acids. Germline loops: CDR1 MDHEN, CDR2 SYDVKM. With 1 base clipped from V and 5 bases from J, the junction kept 2 bases outside the gene matches. CDR3: CASSLLTSGNNEQFF. CDR3 coding DNA: TGTGCCAGCAGTTTATTAACTAGCGGGAACAATGAGCAGTTCTTC.

This chain uses TRBV9 with TRBJ2-1; a possible D gene is TRBD2 (5 bases). The CDR3 contains 16 residues. The germline V gene encodes CDR1 SGDLS and CDR2 YYNGEE. Trimming took 0 bases from V and 3 from J, leaving 13 bases between them. The CDR3 bases are TGTGCCAGCAGCGTAGGGTCGGGATACGTCTACAATGAGCAGTTCTTC. Amino acid sequence: CASSVGSGYVYNEQFF. Based on the CDR3 plus reference TRBV9 and TRBJ2-1, the full variable domain is DSGVTQTPKHLITATGQRVTLRCSPRSGDLSVYWYQQSLDQGLQFLIQYYNGEERAKGNILERFSAQQFPDLHSELNLSSLELGDSALYFCASSVGSGYVYNEQFFGPGTRLTVL.

The V gene is TRBV7-9, the J gene TRBJ2-3; possibly TRBD1 for D (5 bases). Trimming cost V 7 bases and J 3 bases, with 11 bases left between them. CDR3 length: 13 residues. Per the germline V gene, CDR1 is SEHNR and CDR2 is FQNEAQ (reference sequence). The CDR3 is CASTWAGTDTQYF. The CDR3 DNA follows: TGTGCCAGCACCTGGGCAGGGACAGATACGCAGTATTTT.

The CDR3 DNA reads as TGCGCCAGCAGCTTGGAGGGGGCAAAGGGCTATGGCTACACCTTC. This gives the protein CASSLEGAKGYGYTF. The genes are TRBV5-1 and TRBJ1-2, with 7 bases fitting TRBD1. CDR1 and CDR2 (germline): SGHRS, YFSETQ. The CDR3 is made up of 15 amino acids. V lost 0 bases, J lost 4 bases, and 6 bases stayed unmatched.

This clone has a single count. The gene calls are TRBV21-1 and TRBJ1-5; TRBD1 reflects the table's D call only, with no check against the DNA. TRBV21-1 is recorded as a pseudogene. The CDR3 has 16 amino acids. CDR3 bases: TGTGCCAGCAGCAAACTAAAGGGGTCGCTGGATCAGCCCCAGCATTTT. Encoded protein: CASSKLKGSLDQPQHF.

This chain connects TRBV28 to TRBJ1-2, with a tentative D call TRBD1 (5 bases). The V end was cut by 6 bases, the J end by 0 bases, with 23 bases between. The CDR3 is made up of 18 amino acids. CDR1 and CDR2 (germline): MDHEN, SYDVKM. The CDR3 region has the DNA TGTGCCAGCAGGACCCCCCAGGGTTCTTTTTTCCCTAACTATGGCTACACCTTC. It encodes CASRTPQGSFFPNYGYTF.

CDR3 DNA: TGTGCCAGCAGCATCAGCGGGAGCTCCTACGAGCAGTACTTC. It codes for CASSISGSSYEQYF. The chain links TRBV7-3 to TRBJ2-7, with 8 bases matching TRBD2. V shed 5 bases and J 0 bases; nucleotides not matched to a gene: 3. Germline lookup yields CDR1 SGHTA and CDR2 FQGTGA. The CDR3 is 14 amino acids.

The V call is TRBV19, the J call TRBJ2-4, with D uncertain. The germline V gene has CDR1 LNHDA and CDR2 SQIVND (reference sequence). V was cut by 3 bases and J by 0 bases, with 9 bases left in between. The CDR3 loop spans 15 amino acids. The CDR3 DNA reads as TGTGCCAGTAGTATGCCTGGATTAGCCAAAAACATTCAGTACTTC. This gives the protein CASSMPGLAKNIQYF.

In this sample, this clone turned up once. The rearrangement uses TRBV6-5 and TRBJ1-6; 7 bases are shared with TRBD1. The V gene end was trimmed by 4 bases and the J gene end by 7 bases; junction bases not matched to a gene: 7. From germline, CDR1 is MNHEY and CDR2 SVGAGI. CDR3 size: 15 residues. The chain's CDR3 is CASSWTGGQNSPLHF. The CDR3 DNA reads TGTGCCAGCAGTTGGACAGGAGGGCAGAATTCACCCCTCCACTTT.

The chain combines TRBV27 with TRBJ1-4; tentative D call: TRBD1 (6 bases). CDR1 and CDR2 from the germline V gene are MNHEY and SMNVEV (reference sequence). The CDR3 length is 14 residues. Trimming took 4 bases from V and 8 from J, leaving 14 bases between them. CDR3 residues: CASSSHRANEKLFF. The DNA for the CDR3 is TGTGCCAGCAGTTCTCACAGGGCAAACGAAAAACTGTTTTTT.

The rearrangement links TRBV21-1 to TRBJ1-5. TRBV21-1 is described as a pseudogene. The CDR3 has 16 amino acids. The CDR3 loop is CASSKRSLVSNQPQHF. CDR3 DNA sequence: TGTGCCAGCAGCAAAAGATCTCTGGTCAGCAATCAGCCCCAGCATTTT.

This clone was counted a single time. The rearrangement links TRBV4-1 to TRBJ2-3, with 7 bases identical to TRBD2. Germline V lookup: CDR1 MGHRA, CDR2 YSYEKL. The CDR3 totals 13 residues. The junction had 4 bases not matched to a gene; V was cut back by 4 bases and J by 6 bases. In DNA form, the CDR3 reads TGCGCCAGCAGCCCCAGACTAGCTGATACGCAGTATTTT. Its translation: CASSPRLADTQYF.

In nucleotides, the CDR3 is TGTGCCAGCAGCCCCGGAGGGGGGGCGACTGAAGCTTTCTTT. Protein product: CASSPGGGATEAFF. The J gene is TRBJ1-1, the V gene TRBV7-2; TRBD1 is a possible D gene (6 bases). The CDR3 spans 14 residues. Trimming removed 5 bases from V and 5 bases from J, with 15 bases in between. The germline gives CDR1 SGHTA, CDR2 FQGNSA. Variable domain in full (rest from reference TRBV7-2 and TRBJ1-1): GAGVSQSPSNKVTEKGKDVELRCDPISGHTALYWYRQSLGQGLEFLIYFQGNSAPDKSGLPSDRFSAERTGGSVSTLTIQRTQQEDSAVYLCASSPGGGATEAFFGQGTRLTVV.

Written as DNA, the CDR3 is TGTGCCAGCAGTTTCCCACCGGGACTACCTCAGTACCAAGAGACCCAGTACTTC. Amino acids: CASSFPPGLPQYQETQYF. This chain uses TRBV28 with TRBJ2-5; 7 nucleotides agree with TRBD2. CDR1 and CDR2 from the germline V gene are MDHEN and SYDVKM. The CDR3 contains 18 residues. V trimming: 3 bases; J trimming: 0 bases; junction bases outside the gene matches: 13. Combining the CDR3 with reference TRBV28 and TRBJ2-5 gives the whole variable domain DVKVTQSSRYLVKRTGEKVFLECVQDMDHENMFWYRQDPGLGLRLIYFSYDVKMKEKGDIPEGYSVSREKKERFSLILESASTNQTSMYLCASSFPPGLPQYQETQYFGPGTRLLVL.

The V and J genes are TRBV29-1 and TRBJ1-2; D is possibly TRBD1 (6 bases). Germline CDR1 and CDR2: SQVTM and ANQGSEA. Between the trimmed V and J ends, which lost 7 bases and 3 bases, there was a span of 15 bases. There are 13 residues in the CDR3. CDR3 coding DNA: TGCAGCGCCGTCGGCAGGGGCCACTATGGCTACACCTTC. Protein sequence: CSAVGRGHYGYTF.

This chain connects TRBV9 to TRBJ1-6, with D possibly TRBD1 on 6 matching bases. V shed 4 bases and J shed 6 bases, with 14 bases lying between them. Germline lookup yields CDR1 SGDLS and CDR2 YYNGEE. The CDR3 extends over 15 amino acids. The CDR3 DNA reads as TGTGCCAGCAGCCAAACAGGGAGTAGTAATTCACCCCTCCACTTT. This gives the protein CASSQTGSSNSPLHF. Based on the CDR3 plus reference TRBV9 and TRBJ1-6, the full variable domain is DSGVTQTPKHLITATGQRVTLRCSPRSGDLSVYWYQQSLDQGLQFLIQYYNGEERAKGNILERFSAQQFPDLHSELNLSSLELGDSALYFCASSQTGSSNSPLHFGNGTRLTVT.

The chain recombines TRBV6-5 with TRBJ2-7, with TRBD1 as a possible D gene (6 bases). This CDR3 has 14 residues. Germline CDR1 is MNHEY and CDR2 is SVGAGI. The V and J ends lost 2 bases and 4 bases respectively, with 12 bases between them. This CDR3 reads CASSYRQGLYEQYF. Written as DNA, the CDR3 is TGTGCCAGCAGTTACAGGCAGGGGTTGTACGAGCAGTACTTC.

The chain has TRBV12-3 or TRBV12-4 and TRBJ1-2; 7 nucleotides agree with TRBD1. The J segment lost 4 bases and the V segment lost 6 bases, leaving 5 bases of the junction unmatched. The CDR3 has 13 amino acids. The CDR3 sequence is CASSPTGVYGYTF. In nucleotides, the CDR3 is TGTGCCAGCAGCCCCACAGGGGTCTATGGCTACACCTTC.

The genes are TRBV28 and TRBJ2-5, with no clear D. Per the germline V gene, CDR1 is MDHEN and CDR2 is SYDVKM. The CDR3 is 11 amino acids. The V end was cut by 8 bases, the J end by 5 bases, with 9 bases between. CDR3 sequence: CASSALETQYF. The CDR3 bases are TGTGCCAGCTCTGCCTTGGAGACCCAGTACTTC.

The CDR3 region is CASSELGGNEQFF. CDR3 DNA sequence: TGTGCCAGCAGTGAACTGGGAGGCAATGAGCAGTTCTTC. The chain employs TRBV2 and TRBJ2-1; possible D gene TRBD2, 6 bases. V lost 2 bases, J lost 6 bases, and 8 bases lay in between. The germline CDR1 and CDR2 sequences are SNHLY and FYNNEI. This CDR3 is 13 amino acids long. Together with reference TRBV2 and TRBJ2-1, the CDR3 gives the full variable domain: EPEVTQTPSHQVTQMGQEVILRCVPISNHLYFYWYRQILGQKVEFLVSFYNNEISEKSEIFDDQFSVERPDGSNFTLKIRSTKLEDSAMYFCASSELGGNEQFFGPGTRLTVL.

The CDR3 sequence: CASSPGTPAGNTIYF. CDR3 DNA: TGTGCCAGCAGCCCCGGGACACCAGCAGGAAACACCATATATTTT. The chain employs TRBV6-6 and TRBJ1-3, with D tentatively TRBD1 (6 bases). The V gene lost 6 bases and the J gene lost 4 bases, with 16 bases spanning the gap. Germline CDR1 and CDR2: MNHNY and SVGAGI (reference sequence). This CDR3 has 15 residues.

The V gene is TRBV5-1, the J gene TRBJ2-5; 12 bases are a match to TRBD2. This CDR3 is built from 17 residues. The ends lost 4 bases at V and 4 bases at J; junction bases unmatched: 11. The germline V gene has CDR1 SGHRS and CDR2 YFSETQ. The CDR3 DNA reads as TGCGCCAGCAGCCCGGGACTAGCGGGTCATAGAGGAGAGACCCAGTACTTC. Its translation is CASSPGLAGHRGETQYF.